Following are 2 T cell receptor beta chains from one sample sequenced in a study of T cell repertoires in cytomegalovirus infection. Each CDR3 protein is one row after TCRdb ran MiXCR on the reads. Among approximately 110,000 distinct CDR3 sequences listed, roughly 41% were seen once. Antigens for these TCRs are unknown. The specimen was CD8+ T cells from cultured PBMCs, collected from culture after CMV antigen stimulation. The receptors derive from a human donor in good health (CMV status not recorded). Some clones in this sample may be carry-over from other donors' samples.

The chain recombines TRBV24-1 with TRBJ2-1, with 7 bases aligning to TRBD2. Per the germline V gene, CDR1 is KGHDR and CDR2 is SFDVKD. The J segment lost 8 bases and the V segment lost 5 bases, leaving 5 bases of the junction unmatched. The CDR3 is 13 amino acids. The chain's CDR3 is CATSGSSGDEQFF. In nucleotides, the CDR3 is TGTGCCACCAGTGGATCTAGCGGAGATGAGCAGTTCTTC.

This clonotype was detected ten times or more. The CDR3: CSATPGLNEQFF. CDR3 DNA sequence: TGCAGTGCAACCCCCGGACTAAATGAGCAGTTCTTC. The chain employs TRBV20-1 and TRBJ2-1; maybe TRBD2 (6 bases). Trimming left V 6 bases short and J 7 bases short, with 13 bases between. The germline V gene encodes CDR1 DFQATT and CDR2 SNEGSKA (reference sequence). This CDR3 is 12 amino acids long.